This TCR beta chain was obtained from a study of blood T cell repertoires in COVID-19. Study-wide background: The United States, Italy and Spain supplied acute and convalescent COVID-19 samples. T cells, B-cell-depleted T cells, or PBMCs supplied cDNA or gDNA.

This clone was observed a single time. V lost 6 bases to trimming and J lost 4 bases; unmatched junction nucleotides: 5. In germline, CDR1 is MNHEY, CDR2 SVGAGI. The CDR3 totals 13 residues. How the authors handled the data: Amplified reference gene primers provided the basis for estimating nucleated cell counts. TCRdb keeps only in-frame clones here, not all; method: immunoSEQ multiplex PCR. The V and J calls and clone size were taken over from that table, and D and trimming were inferred from the DNA. In the table there are about 35,000 clones, 78% of which are singletons. This sequence joins TRBV6-5 and TRBJ1-2, with TRBD1 matching 7 bases. This sequence originates from a man aged 80 or over with acute or convalescent COVID-19. Sequencing was carried out using peripheral blood. CDR3 residues: CASRPTGSYGYTF. DNA for the CDR3: TGTGCCAGCAGACCGACAGGGTCCTATGGCTACACCTTC.